One sample yielded the 20 T cell receptor beta chains listed below, sequenced in a study of T-cell memory formation after mild COVID-19. TCRdb reprocessed the 5' RACE reads with MiXCR, giving one entry per CDR3 protein. The sample has 550,000 to 600,000 distinct CDR3 sequences, about 18% seen once; the top ten hold about 8.1%. Input material: PBMCs or a T cell subset sorted from them (not recorded which). The receptors here all came from an adult woman who had mild COVID-19 (a few samples of this study predate the infection). Cell type and time point are not known.

The chain joins TRBV9 to TRBJ2-3; D not certain. The CDR3 runs to 13 residues. The germline CDR1 and CDR2 sequences are SGDLS and YYNGEE. The V and J ends lost 4 bases and 4 bases respectively, with 10 bases between them. CDR3 in DNA: TGTGCCAGCAGCTTCGGACCCTCAGATACGCAGTATTTT. Translation: CASSFGPSDTQYF. Filled out from reference TRBV9 and TRBJ2-3, the complete variable domain reads DSGVTQTPKHLITATGQRVTLRCSPRSGDLSVYWYQQSLDQGLQFLIQYYNGEERAKGNILERFSAQQFPDLHSELNLSSLELGDSALYFCASSFGPSDTQYFGPGTRLTVL.

This clonotype was picked up many times. CDR3 in amino acids: CSARPGTGRSDTQYF. CDR3 coding DNA: TGCAGTGCTAGGCCCGGGACAGGAAGGTCAGATACGCAGTATTTT. The genes are TRBV20-1 and TRBJ2-3; 8 bases fit TRBD1. V shed 3 bases and J 4 bases; nucleotides not matched to a gene: 9. CDR3 length: 15 residues. The germline CDR1 and CDR2 sequences are DFQATT and SNEGSKA (reference sequence).

Comment on this clonotype: One end of the junction does not line up with germline, which may come from a read error. This chain joins TRBV7-2 and TRBJ2-5; no reliable D call. Germline CDR1 and CDR2: SGHTA and FQGNSA. The length of the CDR3 is 14 residues. CDR3 protein: CASGRGPVQETKYF. The CDR3 bases are TGTGCCAGCGGACGAGGTCCCGTCCAAGAGACCAAGTACTTC.

V and J are TRBV5-5 and TRBJ1-4; 7 bases are a match to TRBD1. CDR1 is SGHKS, CDR2 YYEKEE, per germline (reference sequence). This CDR3 is built from 15 residues. Unmatched junction bases numbered 11, after V lost 5 bases and J lost 7 bases. Here the CDR3 reads CASSSPRGIGEKLFF. The CDR3 DNA sequence: TGTGCCAGCAGTTCCCCCAGGGGGATCGGTGAAAAACTGTTTTTT.

This clonotype was seen ten or more times. The chain is built from TRBV29-1 and TRBJ2-3; unclear D gene. This CDR3 spans 15 amino acids. Germline V gene data show CDR1 as SQVTM and CDR2 as ANQGSEA. V was pared by 3 bases and J by 6 bases, with 19 bases between. The CDR3 sequence: CSVEIRLEMWDTQYF. For the CDR3, the DNA is TGCAGCGTTGAGATCCGCCTCGAAATGTGGGATACGCAGTATTTT.

The V gene is TRBV15, the J gene TRBJ1-2, with a tentative D call TRBD1 (6 bases). Germline-derived CDR1 and CDR2 are LNHNV and YYDKDF (reference sequence). The CDR3 loop spans 16 amino acids. V was pared by 3 bases and J by 5 bases, with 19 bases between. CDR3 residues: CATSSTGTREGYGYTF. The CDR3 DNA sequence: TGTGCCACCAGCAGTACCGGGACAAGGGAAGGGTATGGCTACACCTTC.

This clonotype was recorded a few times. The V gene is TRBV2, the J gene TRBJ2-5, with TRBD2 as a possible D gene (5 bases). Trimming shortened V by 3 bases and J by 7 bases, and 21 bases separated the two germline ends. CDR3 length: 16 amino acids. Germline assignment: CDR1 SNHLY and CDR2 FYNNEI. The chain's CDR3 is CASSDPISRGIGTQYF. The CDR3 DNA reads as TGTGCCAGCAGTGACCCGATATCTAGAGGGATTGGGACCCAGTACTTC.

A few counts support this clonotype. The chain is built from TRBV12-3 or TRBV12-4 and TRBJ1-1, with D tentatively TRBD1 (5 bases). The CDR3 runs 14 residues. V gave up 8 bases and J gave up 7 bases, with 20 bases separating them. CDR3 sequence (DNA): TGTGCCAGCGGTCCGATTGGAGGGGCGAATGAAGCTTTCTTT. Translation: CASGPIGGANEAFF.

This clonotype has at least ten counts. V usage is TRBV12-3 or TRBV12-4 and J usage is TRBJ2-1; D is perhaps TRBD2 (6 bases). The CDR3 length is 16 residues. Trimming stripped 3 bases from V and 5 bases from J, with 17 bases between. The CDR3 DNA follows: TGTGCCAGCAGTTTCAAGTCTGGCGGGGTTCACAATGAGCAGTTCTTC. Translating gives CASSFKSGGVHNEQFF.

V gene TRBV5-1 combines with J gene TRBJ2-1; TRBD2 matches 10 bases. Germline V lookup: CDR1 SGHRS, CDR2 YFSETQ. The CDR3 has 16 residues. Germline trimming cut 4 bases from V and 7 bases from J; bases unmatched to any gene: 11. The CDR3, as DNA: TGCGCCAGCAGCCCTATAGCGGGGGGAACGTGGAATGAGCAGTTCTTC. It is translated as CASSPIAGGTWNEQFF.

This chain connects TRBV4-1 to TRBJ1-1; unclear D gene. This CDR3 region has 14 residues. The ends were cut back, 1 base at V and 1 base at J, with 7 bases in the middle. Germline values: CDR1 MGHRA, CDR2 YSYEKL. This CDR3 is CASSQGPGNTEAFF. The CDR3 DNA reads TGCGCCAGCAGCCAAGGGCCCGGGAACACTGAAGCTTTCTTT.

This clonotype was detected a few times. The rearrangement links TRBV12-3 or TRBV12-4 to TRBJ1-1; no definite D call. The CDR3 is 14 residues long. The V gene lost 6 bases and the J gene lost 1 base, with 12 bases spanning the gap. In DNA, the CDR3 is TGTGCCAGCAGCCCACATGGTCGGAACACTGAAGCTTTCTTT. This translates into CASSPHGRNTEAFF.

This clonotype was counted only a few times. V is TRBV29-1 and J is TRBJ1-2; D gene uncertain. The V gene lost 5 bases and the J gene lost 3 bases, with 10 bases spanning the gap. Germline assignment: CDR1 SQVTM and CDR2 ANQGSEA. CDR3 length: 12 residues. The CDR3 sequence: CSVISLDYGYTF. The CDR3 bases are TGCAGCGTTATTAGTCTCGACTATGGCTACACCTTC.

This clonotype was observed a single time. The chain carries TRBV12-5 and TRBJ1-2; D gene uncertain. Germline-derived CDR1 and CDR2 are LGHNT and FRNRAP. The ends were cut back, 6 bases at V and 14 bases at J, with 16 bases in the middle. This CDR3 contains 11 residues. CDR3 coding DNA: TGTGCTAGTGGCTCCTTCGGTGGAAATACCTTC. It translates to CASGSFGGNTF.

V is TRBV24-1 and J is TRBJ1-1; D unclear. The CDR3 totals 13 residues. Trimming stripped 6 bases from V and 3 bases from J, with 10 bases between. Germline CDR1 is KGHDR and CDR2 is SFDVKD. CDR3 region: CATSPDPYTEAFF. In DNA, the CDR3 is TGTGCCACCAGTCCGGACCCGTACACTGAAGCTTTCTTT.

This clonotype has just a few counts. The chain has TRBV28 and TRBJ1-5; TRBD1 aligns across 9 bases. With 3 bases clipped from V and 1 base from J, the junction kept 7 bases outside the gene matches. The CDR3 spans 17 residues. In germline, CDR1 is MDHEN, CDR2 SYDVKM. The CDR3 is CASSFDRGRRSNQPQHF. CDR3 nucleotides: TGTGCCAGCAGTTTTGACAGGGGGAGGCGAAGCAATCAGCCCCAGCATTTT.

A few counts support this clonotype. The chain carries TRBV6-1 and TRBJ1-1; a possible D gene is TRBD1 (5 bases). From germline, CDR1 is MNHNS and CDR2 SASEGT. This CDR3 region has 13 residues. Deletions cut 6 bases from V and 5 bases from J, with 13 bases between. CDR3 residues: CASRGEGPTEAFF. The CDR3 coding sequence is TGTGCCAGCAGGGGGGAAGGCCCGACTGAAGCTTTCTTT.

This clonotype was seen at least ten times. The chain's CDR3 is CASSQDGQNTEAFF. Written as DNA, the CDR3 is TGCGCCAGCAGCCAAGATGGACAGAACACTGAAGCTTTCTTT. V is TRBV4-3 and J is TRBJ1-1, with D maybe TRBD1 (5 bases). The CDR3 is made up of 14 amino acids. CDR1 is LGHNA, CDR2 YSLEER, per germline. Trimming removed 0 bases from V and 1 base from J, with 6 bases in between.

The chain recombines TRBV24-1 with TRBJ2-1; the D is unclear. This CDR3 has 12 amino acids. V was cut by 1 base and J by 11 bases, with 8 bases left in between. The V gene's germline CDR1 is KGHDR and CDR2 SFDVKD. The CDR3 sequence is CATSDLGPQQFF. Written as DNA, the CDR3 is TGTGCCACCAGTGATTTAGGCCCCCAGCAGTTCTTC.

This clonotype was seen only a few times. V and J are TRBV27 and TRBJ2-7; 8 bases agree with TRBD2. Germline assignment: CDR1 MNHEY and CDR2 SMNVEV (reference sequence). After removal of 5 bases from V and 5 bases from J, the junction contained 5 bases not matched to a gene. This CDR3 is built from 13 residues. CDR3 DNA: TGTGCCAGCAGTCGGCGGGGGGCCCACGAGCAGTACTTC. Translating gives CASSRRGAHEQYF.